Below are 30 T cell receptor beta chains sequenced from a single sample in a study of T cells after yellow fever vaccination. TCRdb re-called the 5' RACE reads with MiXCR, one entry per CDR3 protein. The data show about 300,000 distinct CDR3 sequences, with about 10% seen just once and 3% to 3.5% held by the top ten. The sample in question was CD4+ T cells sorted from PBMCs, obtained 5 days after the yellow fever booster vaccination. These receptors all stem from a man aged 18 to 29 who received the YFV17D yellow fever vaccine.

This rearrangement joins TRBV28 to TRBJ1-2, with 8 bases identical to TRBD1. This CDR3 spans 14 amino acids. The trim removed 6 bases at V and 4 bases at J, leaving 7 bases unmatched. CDR1 is MDHEN, CDR2 SYDVKM, per germline. CDR3 sequence: CASSLPGGVYGYTF. The DNA for the CDR3 is TGTGCCAGCAGCCTTCCAGGGGGCGTCTATGGCTACACCTTC.

The J gene is TRBJ1-2, the V gene TRBV7-2; 8 positions match TRBD1. The CDR3 sequence is 15 residues long. V gave up 5 bases and J gave up 4 bases; unmatched junction bases: 9. Germline values: CDR1 SGHTA, CDR2 FQGNSA. The CDR3 is CASSPQDRVIYGYTF. The DNA of the CDR3 is TGTGCCAGCAGCCCCCAGGACAGGGTGATCTATGGCTACACCTTC.

This chain connects TRBV14 to TRBJ2-1, with D perhaps TRBD2 (6 bases). Trimming cost V 4 bases and J 9 bases, with 7 bases left between them. The CDR3 loop spans 11 amino acids. Per germline, CDR1 SGHDN and CDR2 FVKESK. The CDR3 here is CASSRGIEQFF. CDR3 nucleotide sequence: TGTGCCAGCAGCCGCGGGATTGAGCAGTTCTTC.

This clonotype was observed a few times. The chain links TRBV19 to TRBJ1-6; possible D gene TRBD1, 5 bases. CDR1 and CDR2 from the germline V gene are LNHDA and SQIVND (reference sequence). CDR3 size: 15 residues. Trimming cost V 6 bases and J 0 bases, with 9 bases left between them. The CDR3 sequence: CASRTAGSYNSPLHF. CDR3 DNA sequence: TGTGCCAGTAGGACAGCAGGCTCCTATAATTCACCCCTCCACTTT.

This clonotype has a handful of counts. The chain uses TRBV6-2 or TRBV6-3 and TRBJ1-5; no clear D. Germline CDR1 is MNHEY and CDR2 is SVGEGT. V lost 6 bases, J lost 6 bases, and 15 bases lay in between. This CDR3 spans 14 amino acids. As DNA, the CDR3 is TGTGCCAGCAGAGTGAGACGGGGTATTCAGCCCCAGCATTTT. Protein product: CASRVRRGIQPQHF.

This clonotype was counted only a few times. The chain recombines TRBV7-2 with TRBJ1-4; D possibly corresponds to TRBD1 (5 bases). This CDR3 comprises 16 residues. V shed 2 bases and J shed 8 bases, with 18 bases lying between them. Germline V gene sequence: CDR1 SGHTA, CDR2 FQGNSA. This CDR3 is CASSLSKGPDWEKLFF. The DNA for the CDR3 is TGTGCCAGCAGCTTATCGAAGGGGCCGGATTGGGAAAAACTGTTTTTT.

The chain recombines TRBV18 with TRBJ2-5; no clear D gene. Germline values: CDR1 KGHSH, CDR2 LQKENI. The CDR3 extends over 15 amino acids. Trimming removed 1 base at V and 6 bases at J, with 15 bases between. The CDR3, as DNA: TGTGCCAGCTCACCACAGAAATACGGTCAACAGACCCAGTACTTC. This sequence encodes CASSPQKYGQQTQYF.

This clonotype was seen a few times. The rearrangement links TRBV12-3 or TRBV12-4 to TRBJ2-2; the D gene could be TRBD1 or TRBD2 (5 bases each). The CDR3 has 15 amino acids. V lost 6 bases and J lost 0, with 11 bases in between. The CDR3 region has the DNA TGTGCCAGCAGACCCGGGGCCGCGAACACCGGGGAGCTGTTTTTT. Encoded protein: CASRPGAANTGELFF.

This clonotype was counted between two and nine times. The gene calls are TRBV28 and TRBJ1-2, with TRBD1 matching 9 bases. Losses at the gene ends were 7 bases for V and 8 bases for J; bases not matched to a gene: 5. CDR3 length equals 12 residues. CDR1 and CDR2 (germline): MDHEN, SYDVKM. CDR3 nucleotides: TGTGCCAGCAACGACAGGGGGTTAGGCTACACCTTC. It translates to CASNDRGLGYTF.

This clonotype was recorded once. The J gene is TRBJ1-1, the V gene TRBV6-6, with TRBD1 matching 10 bases. J was trimmed by 1 base and V by 5 bases; bases with no gene match: 7. Germline CDR1 MNHNY, CDR2 SVGAGI (reference sequence). The CDR3 runs to 16 residues. The CDR3: CASSARQGAPNTEAFF. In DNA, the CDR3 is TGTGCCAGCAGTGCCAGACAGGGGGCGCCGAACACTGAAGCTTTCTTT.

This clonotype was detected only a few times. This rearrangement joins TRBV6-1 to TRBJ1-2, with D possibly being TRBD1 (5 bases). V was pared by 6 bases and J by 4 bases, with 9 bases between. This CDR3 region has 12 residues. Per germline, CDR1 MNHNS and CDR2 SASEGT. The CDR3 loop is CASRGTGYGYTF. The CDR3 DNA reads TGTGCCAGCAGAGGGACGGGCTATGGCTACACCTTC.

This clonotype was counted a few times. V is TRBV12-3 or TRBV12-4 and J is TRBJ1-1, with D uncertain. Trimming shortened V by 2 bases and J by 1 base, and 8 bases separated the two germline ends. The length of the CDR3 is 14 residues. The CDR3: CASSLNAGNTEAFF. The CDR3 nucleotides are TGTGCCAGCAGTTTAAATGCGGGGAACACTGAAGCTTTCTTT.

This chain links TRBV24-1 with TRBJ2-3; D might be TRBD1 (5 bases). Trimming removed 4 bases from V and 2 bases from J, with 9 bases in between. The CDR3 runs 14 residues. Germline V gene data show CDR1 as KGHDR and CDR2 as SFDVKD. The DNA of the CDR3 is TGTGCCACCAGTGAAGGGGTAGACACAGATACGCAGTATTTT. This encodes CATSEGVDTDTQYF.

This clonotype has a single count. A much larger clone differs by one base, so this may be a read error. This sequence joins TRBV3-2 and TRBJ2-4; the table gives TRBD1 as D, unverified against the DNA. TRBV3-2 is marked as a pseudogene. The CDR3 extends over 17 amino acids. The CDR3 loop reads CASSQEQGRQGKNTQYF. Written as DNA, the CDR3 is TGTGCCAGCAGCCAAGAGCAGGGAAGACAGGGGAAAAACACTCAGTACTTC.

This clonotype appeared a few times. The chain has TRBV5-6 and TRBJ2-5; D perhaps matches TRBD2 (5 bases). Trimming took 3 bases from V and 2 from J, leaving 8 bases between them. From germline, CDR1 is SGHDT and CDR2 YYEEEE. The CDR3 has 13 amino acids. The chain's CDR3 is CASSSLVQETQYF. The CDR3 nucleotides are TGTGCCAGCAGCTCACTAGTGCAAGAGACCCAGTACTTC.

This clonotype came up a few times. The chain is built from TRBV25-1 and TRBJ1-2; 10 positions agree with TRBD1. This CDR3 has 15 residues. Germline V gives CDR1 MGHDK, CDR2 SYGVNS. J was trimmed by 7 bases and V by 5 bases; bases with no gene match: 10. The CDR3 spells CASSPRGQGLFGYTF. The DNA for the CDR3 is TGTGCCAGCAGTCCAAGGGGACAGGGGTTGTTTGGCTACACCTTC.

The genes are TRBV24-1 and TRBJ2-2, with 7 bases that match TRBD2. CDR3 length: 16 residues. With 3 bases clipped from V and 5 bases from J, the junction kept 8 bases outside the gene matches. Looked up from germline, CDR1 is KGHDR and CDR2 is SFDVKD. Here the CDR3 reads CATSDQGGGLTGELFF. The CDR3 DNA is TGTGCCACCAGTGATCAGGGCGGGGGACTTACCGGGGAGCTGTTTTTT.

The chain is built from TRBV5-1 and TRBJ2-7; D may be TRBD1 (6 bases). The CDR3 extends over 17 amino acids. CDR1 and CDR2 from the germline V gene are SGHRS and YFSETQ. With 4 bases removed from V and 3 bases from J, the gap between germline ends came to 23 bases. The CDR3 region has the DNA TGCGCCAGCAGCGATCATCAGGGGCTTCCTCGCAGCTACGAGCAGTACTTC. This codes for CASSDHQGLPRSYEQYF.

The V and J genes are TRBV20-1 and TRBJ2-1; TRBD1 might be the D (6 bases). The CDR3 spans 14 residues. Trimming took 2 bases from V and 0 from J, leaving 8 bases between them. In germline, CDR1 is DFQATT, CDR2 SNEGSKA (reference sequence). The CDR3 loop is CSARSRGSYNEQFF. The CDR3 DNA is TGCAGTGCTAGATCCAGGGGCTCCTACAATGAGCAGTTCTTC.

There are a few counts of this clonotype. The chain joins TRBV20-1 to TRBJ1-2; D might be TRBD1 (5 bases). V lost 0 bases, J lost 3 bases, and 8 bases lay in between. CDR3 size: 13 residues. Germline loops: CDR1 DFQATT, CDR2 SNEGSKA (reference sequence). The CDR3 nucleotides read TGCAGTGCTAGAGAAGCAGGGCACTATGGCTACACCTTC. This encodes CSAREAGHYGYTF.

There are a few counts of this clonotype. The rearrangement links TRBV7-3 to TRBJ2-3; D not certain. The V end lost 0 bases, the J end lost 5 bases, and 6 bases lay between the germline ends. CDR1 is SGHTA, CDR2 FQGTGA, per germline. CDR3 length: 13 residues. The CDR3 nucleotides read TGTGCCAGCAGCTTAACAAAGAGAGATACGCAGTATTTT. Encoded protein: CASSLTKRDTQYF.

The sample holds a few counts of this clonotype. The rearrangement uses TRBV5-1 and TRBJ2-7; D call uncertain. The CDR3 contains 14 residues. The V and J ends lost 1 base and 1 base respectively, with 9 bases between them. Germline CDR1 and CDR2: SGHRS and YFSETQ. CDR3 sequence (DNA): TGCGCCAGCAGCTTGCTTTGGATTTCCTACGAGCAGTACGTC. As protein: CASSLLWISYEQYV.

This clonotype came up a few times. The chain is built from TRBV7-3 and TRBJ2-5; D tentatively reads TRBD1 or TRBD2 (5 bases each). Germline loops: CDR1 SGHTA, CDR2 FQGTGA. The CDR3 sequence is 13 residues long. DNA for the CDR3: TGTGCTTCAGCGAGGGGATCCCAAGAGACCCAGTACTTC. Translation: CASARGSQETQYF.

This clonotype has only a few counts. This chain connects TRBV12-3 or TRBV12-4 to TRBJ1-2; 7 nucleotides match TRBD1. The CDR3 covers 13 residues. The V and J ends lost 3 bases and 7 bases, in that order; junction bases with no gene match: 5. Here the CDR3 reads CASSFTDRVGYTF. In DNA, the CDR3 is TGTGCCAGCAGTTTCACCGACAGGGTTGGCTACACCTTC.

The rearrangement links TRBV4-2 to TRBJ1-2; D is uncertain. Trimming left V 4 bases short and J 8 bases short, with 20 bases between. From germline, CDR1 is LGHNA and CDR2 YNFKEQ. The CDR3 is 15 residues long. The CDR3: CASSLEGSVGRGYTF. CDR3 DNA: TGTGCCAGCAGCCTAGAAGGATCGGTCGGGCGAGGCTACACCTTC.

The rearrangement links TRBV19 to TRBJ1-2; TRBD1 is a possible D gene (5 bases). V shed 8 bases and J shed 8 bases, with 24 bases lying between them. Germline V gene data show CDR1 as LNHDA and CDR2 as SQIVND (reference sequence). The CDR3 is made up of 15 amino acids. The CDR3 sequence is CASHSDIATVGGYTF. The CDR3 DNA sequence: TGTGCCAGTCACTCCGATATTGCGACAGTCGGGGGCTACACCTTC.

This clonotype came up a few times. The chain couples TRBV4-3 to TRBJ1-1; D unresolved. The CDR3 runs 13 residues. The V gene's germline CDR1 is LGHNA and CDR2 YSLEER. V was trimmed by 0 bases and J by 7 bases, leaving 9 bases between them. The CDR3 protein is CASSQDYGSEAFF. The DNA of the CDR3 is TGCGCCAGCAGCCAAGATTATGGCAGTGAAGCTTTCTTT.

Ten or more counts support this clonotype. The chain is built from TRBV10-3 and TRBJ2-7; D remains ambiguous. CDR1 ENHRY and CDR2 SYGVKD come from the germline V gene. V was clipped by 5 bases and J by 9 bases, with 14 bases between them. The CDR3 length is 12 residues. The chain's CDR3 is CAISPVGTWQYF. The CDR3 DNA follows: TGTGCCATCAGTCCCGTTGGCACGTGGCAGTACTTC.

This clonotype was observed a handful of times. The chain combines TRBV20-1 with TRBJ2-7, with TRBD2 matching over 7 bases. The CDR3 loop spans 13 amino acids. The V gene end was trimmed by 5 bases and the J gene end by 6 bases; junction bases not matched to a gene: 10. The germline V gene encodes CDR1 DFQATT and CDR2 SNEGSKA (reference sequence). This CDR3 reads CSAVVTSAREQYF. The CDR3 bases are TGCAGTGCTGTCGTTACTAGCGCCCGCGAGCAGTACTTC.

This clonotype was seen more than once but under ten times. CDR3 in amino acids: CASSPRSGTGGRETQYF. The CDR3 DNA is TGTGCCAGCAGTCCCCGATCCGGGACAGGGGGCAGAGAGACCCAGTACTTC. The rearrangement uses TRBV27 and TRBJ2-5, with 12 bases fitting TRBD1. After removal of 5 bases from V and 4 bases from J, the junction contained 11 bases not matched to a gene. Germline V gives CDR1 MNHEY, CDR2 SMNVEV (reference sequence). The CDR3 is 17 amino acids.